This T cell receptor beta chain was captured in a study of T cell responses to AZD1222 COVID-19 vaccine. Whole-study findings and limits: Sampling that yielded the repertoires occurred only after the peak T cell response. Spike-specific TCRs gained breadth and depth after people received two AZD1222 doses. Among vaccine-associated CD4 TCRs, coverage spanned spike, with dominance at 160-218 and 743-854.

Concerning this clone: Antigen unknown.

Clones were sequenced by immunoSEQ multiplex PCR, and TCRdb holds only the in-frame ones, with some missing. The data hold around 150,000 clones, with approximately 85% observed a single time. Germline-derived CDR1 and CDR2 are SQVTM and ANQGSEA. This CDR3 has 13 amino acids. Trimming took off 1 base at V and 1 base at J, with 8 bases between the two ends. The sample in question was peripheral blood, obtained 28 days after the second dose of the MenACWY control vaccine. This TCR derives from an adult who received the MenACWY meningococcal vaccine as a control. The chain is built from TRBV29-1 and TRBJ2-7; D call uncertain. The CDR3 is CSVEGPGSYEQYF. CDR3 coding DNA: TGCAGCGTTGAAGGCCCGGGTTCCTACGAGCAGTACTTC.